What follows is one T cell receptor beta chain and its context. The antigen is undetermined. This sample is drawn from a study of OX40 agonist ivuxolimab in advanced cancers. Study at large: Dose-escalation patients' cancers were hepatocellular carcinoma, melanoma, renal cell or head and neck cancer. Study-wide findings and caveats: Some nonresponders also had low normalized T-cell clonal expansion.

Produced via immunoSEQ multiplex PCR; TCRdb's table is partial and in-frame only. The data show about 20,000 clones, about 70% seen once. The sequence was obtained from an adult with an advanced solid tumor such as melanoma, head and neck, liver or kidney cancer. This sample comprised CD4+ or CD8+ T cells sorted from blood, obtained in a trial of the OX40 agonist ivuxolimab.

Here the CDR3 reads CASGQAGMDYGYTF. Here the CDR3 DNA reads TGTGCCAGCGGGCAAGCGGGGATGGACTATGGCTACACCTTC. J is TRBJ1-2 and V is TRBV25-1; D is ambiguous. This CDR3 contains 14 residues. Deletions cut 8 bases from V and 3 bases from J, with 16 bases between. Per germline, CDR1 MGHDK and CDR2 SYGVNS.